The source of this TCR beta chain is a study of graft-versus-host responses after intestinal transplantation. Overall study: Tacrolimus and steroids were given for two to four years to all recipients after anti-thymocyte globulin induction. Study results and caveats: Recipient marrow held GvH clones, some first seen in ileum or blood.

The authors processed graft tissue to release intraepithelial and lamina propria lymphocytes. Trimming took 0 bases from V and 10 from J, leaving 19 bases between them. The CDR3 is 15 residues long. Germline V gene data show CDR1 as SGHKS and CDR2 as YYEKEE (reference sequence). To note about this clone: Its antigen is as yet unknown.

Measured with immunoSEQ multiplex PCR; TCRdb has only the in-frame clones, and not every one. The sample shows 50,000 to 75,000 clones, under 90% of them seen only once. The chain combines TRBV5-5 with TRBJ1-1; D might be TRBD1 (5 bases). The specimen was ileum tissue, collected less than 400 days after transplant. The receptor comes from a human patient who received an intestinal transplant, so some T cells may come from the graft donor. In nucleotides, the CDR3 is TGTGCCAGCAGCTTGGAGGGGATAGAAACCCACGGAGCTTTCTTT. Residues: CASSLEGIETHGAFF.